These 21 T cell receptor beta chains originate from one sample sequenced in a study of cytomegalovirus exposure and HLA in healthy donors. Primers for the PCR totalled 60 Vbeta and 13 Jbeta. Here immunoSEQ multiplex PCR was the method, and the copy in TCRdb shows in-frame clones only, minus some. The sample lists 110,000 to 150,000 clones; 75% to 85% were seen once. Sequenced material: PBMCs. These receptors were obtained from a female donor in good health and CMV-seronegative.

This clone is a singleton in its sample. The rearrangement links TRBV19 to TRBJ1-1, with D maybe TRBD1 (5 bases). The V end lost 6 bases, the J end lost 3 bases, and 11 bases lay between the germline ends. CDR3 size: 13 residues. Germline loops: CDR1 LNHDA, CDR2 SQIVND (reference sequence). The CDR3, as DNA: TGTGCCAGTAGCAGGGCCCCGGACACTGAAGCTTTCTTT. Translation gives CASSRAPDTEAFF.

Only a few counts were recorded for this clone. This chain links TRBV6-5 with TRBJ1-1, with a weak D call TRBD1 (6 bases). CDR1 and CDR2 (germline): MNHEY, SVGAGI. V shed 6 bases and J shed 7 bases, with 15 bases lying between them. CDR3 length: 13 amino acids. CDR3: CASSLGGDGEAFF. CDR3 DNA sequence: TGTGCCAGCAGCCTAGGGGGGGACGGTGAAGCTTTCTTT.

This clone was observed a few times. This chain links TRBV5-1 with TRBJ1-2, with D possibly being TRBD1 (5 bases). The CDR3 runs to 13 residues. CDR1 and CDR2 (germline): SGHRS, YFSETQ. Trimming left V 2 bases short and J 4 bases short, with 9 bases between. The CDR3, as DNA: TGCGCCAGCAGCTTCGACAGCGCCTATGGCTACACCTTC. Translated, it gives CASSFDSAYGYTF.

On this clone: One junction end does not reproduce the germline sequence, and a read error may be involved. The CDR3 loop is CASSARDSLALTAGELFF. As DNA, the CDR3 is TGTGCTAGCAGCGCCCGGGACAGCCTAGCTCTGACGGCCGGGGAGCTGTTTTTT. The V and J genes are TRBV7-7 and TRBJ2-2; 7 bases are shared with TRBD1. CDR1 and CDR2 (germline): SSHAT, FNYEAQ (reference sequence). The CDR3 is 18 residues long.

The chain is built from TRBV6-5 and TRBJ1-4, with a tentative D call TRBD1 (6 bases). Germline CDR1 is MNHEY and CDR2 is SVGAGI. V was clipped by 4 bases and J by 8 bases, with 14 bases between them. This CDR3 region has 14 residues. The CDR3 nucleotides are TGTGCCAGCAGTTCGCCAGGGGAATGGGAAAAACTGTTTTTT. Translated: CASSSPGEWEKLFF.

J is TRBJ1-2 and V is TRBV28, with TRBD1 matching 8 bases. V gave up 2 bases and J gave up 4 bases; unmatched junction bases: 9. This CDR3 has 16 residues. CDR1 and CDR2 from the germline V gene are MDHEN and SYDVKM. This CDR3 is CASSLIPDRGGYGYTF. The CDR3 nucleotides are TGTGCCAGCAGTTTAATTCCCGACAGGGGTGGCTATGGCTACACCTTC.

DNA of the CDR3: TGTGCCAGCAGCAACCGGTCCGTCTACGAGCAGTACTTC. Protein: CASSNRSVYEQYF. The chain has TRBV7-9 and TRBJ2-7, with no clear D. V gave up 5 bases and J gave up 3 bases, with 11 bases separating them. CDR3 size: 13 residues. CDR1 is SEHNR and CDR2 is FQNEAQ in the germline V gene (reference sequence).

The rearrangement uses TRBV18 and TRBJ1-1, with a tentative D call TRBD1 (5 bases). The CDR3 is 15 residues long. The germline V gene encodes CDR1 KGHSH and CDR2 LQKENI. Trimming cost V 2 bases and J 0 bases, with 10 bases left between them. CDR3 nucleotide sequence: TGTGCCAGCTCACCAGACAGAGGCATGAACACTGAAGCTTTCTTT. This sequence encodes CASSPDRGMNTEAFF.

The chain joins TRBV7-9 to TRBJ2-1; TRBD2 might be the D (6 bases). This CDR3 is 16 amino acids long. CDR1 SEHNR and CDR2 FQNEAQ come from the germline V gene (reference sequence). The germline V and J ends were trimmed by 1 base and 4 bases, with 14 bases remaining between them. The CDR3 is CASSLGPGLVYNEQFF. For the CDR3, the DNA is TGTGCCAGCAGCTTAGGCCCGGGACTGGTATACAATGAGCAGTTCTTC.

This chain links TRBV13 with TRBJ1-6, with TRBD1 matching 8 bases. The CDR3 covers 17 residues. Germline trimming cut 5 bases from V and 6 bases from J; bases unmatched to any gene: 12. CDR1 is PRHDT, CDR2 FYEKMQ, per germline (reference sequence). CDR3 sequence (DNA): TGTGCCAGCAGCCCAGGAGCCGGGACAGGCGGTAATTCACCCCTCCACTTT. Translating it yields CASSPGAGTGGNSPLHF.

This rearrangement joins TRBV18 to TRBJ2-3; weak D call: TRBD2 (5 bases). Germline values: CDR1 KGHSH, CDR2 LQKENI. V was clipped by 3 bases and J by 2 bases, with 15 bases between them. The CDR3 contains 16 residues. For the CDR3, the DNA is TGTGCCAGCTCACCTACTAGGGTTTTCTCCACAGATACGCAGTATTTT. Amino acids: CASSPTRVFSTDTQYF. Full variable domain (rest looked up from reference TRBV18 and TRBJ2-3): NAGVMQNPRHLVRRRGQEARLRCSPMKGHSHVYWYRQLPEEGLKFMVYLQKENIIDESGMPKERFSAEFPKEGPSILRIQQVVRGDSAAYFCASSPTRVFSTDTQYFGPGTRLTVL.

The chain has TRBV10-3 and TRBJ2-1, with 12 bases lining up with TRBD2. Trimming removed 6 bases from V and 9 bases from J; junction bases left unmatched: 9. The germline CDR1 and CDR2 sequences are ENHRY and SYGVKD. The CDR3 loop spans 15 amino acids. CDR3 in amino acids: CAIRLAGGPLVEQFF. For the CDR3, the DNA is TGTGCCATCAGGCTAGCGGGAGGGCCTCTCGTTGAGCAGTTCTTC.

The V call is TRBV23-1, the J call TRBJ1-2, with D hard to call. TRBV23-1 is filed as an ORF, its function uncertain. This CDR3 is built from 11 residues. The V end was cut by 7 bases, the J end by 6 bases, with 9 bases between. The CDR3 sequence: CASTREDGYTF. In DNA, the CDR3 is TGCGCCAGCACGAGGGAGGATGGCTACACCTTC.

The chain employs TRBV7-2 and TRBJ2-1; 10 bases agree with TRBD2. The CDR3 is 15 amino acids. The V and J ends lost 2 bases and 4 bases, in that order; junction bases with no gene match: 2. From germline, CDR1 is SGHTA and CDR2 FQGNSA. This CDR3 is CASSLQRGGYNEQFF. The CDR3 DNA reads as TGTGCCAGCAGCTTACAGCGGGGGGGTTACAATGAGCAGTTCTTC. Based on the CDR3 plus reference TRBV7-2 and TRBJ2-1, the full variable domain is GAGVSQSPSNKVTEKGKDVELRCDPISGHTALYWYRQSLGQGLEFLIYFQGNSAPDKSGLPSDRFSAERTGGSVSTLTIQRTQQEDSAVYLCASSLQRGGYNEQFFGPGTRLTVL.

There are a few counts of this clone. The V and J genes are TRBV11-2 and TRBJ1-5; D is unresolved. Looked up from germline, CDR1 is SGHAT and CDR2 is FQNNGV. V shed 5 bases and J shed 7 bases, with 12 bases lying between them. The CDR3 is 13 residues long. This CDR3 reads CASSPGRNQPQHF. As DNA, the CDR3 is TGTGCCAGCAGCCCCGGCAGGAACCAGCCCCAGCATTTT.

The chain couples TRBV4-1 to TRBJ1-5, with TRBD1 matching over 8 bases. The CDR3 contains 14 residues. After removal of 0 bases from V and 6 bases from J, the junction contained 1 base not matched to a gene. CDR1 and CDR2 from the germline V gene are MGHRA and YSYEKL. In DNA, the CDR3 is TGCGCCAGCAGCCAAGATCAGGGGGCTCAGCCCCAGCATTTT. Translated, it gives CASSQDQGAQPQHF.

In regard to this clone: Other nucleotide sequences from this sample produce the same CDR3. This chain connects TRBV30 to TRBJ2-5; D possibly corresponds to TRBD2 (5 bases). In germline, CDR1 is GTSNPN, CDR2 SVGIG (reference sequence). CDR3 length: 12 amino acids. Trimming pared 2 bases from V and 2 bases from J, leaving 6 bases between. The CDR3 region is CAWSRGQETQYF. In nucleotides, the CDR3 is TGTGCCTGGAGTCGAGGGCAAGAGACCCAGTACTTC.

This clone was seen only a few times. The rearrangement links TRBV5-1 to TRBJ1-1; the D gene is possibly TRBD1 (6 bases). Trimming shortened V by 1 base and J by 4 bases, and 11 bases separated the two germline ends. Looked up from germline, CDR1 is SGHRS and CDR2 is YFSETQ. The CDR3 sequence is 14 residues long. CDR3 sequence (DNA): TGCGCCAGCAGCTTGATCAGGGGTGGCACTGAAGCTTTCTTT. It encodes CASSLIRGGTEAFF.

This clone was recorded a few times. V and J are TRBV6-5 and TRBJ1-3; perhaps TRBD1 as D (5 bases). Germline V lookup: CDR1 MNHEY, CDR2 SVGAGI. CDR3 length: 14 amino acids. Trimming pared 5 bases from V and 2 bases from J, leaving 10 bases between. The chain's CDR3 is CASSRGGAGNTIYF. CDR3 nucleotides: TGTGCCAGCAGTAGGGGAGGGGCTGGAAACACCATATATTTT.

This clone occurred a few times. This rearrangement joins TRBV4-3 to TRBJ1-4; D is uncertain. The germline V gene encodes CDR1 LGHNA and CDR2 YSLEER. The germline V and J ends were trimmed by 0 bases and 2 bases, with 7 bases remaining between them. CDR3 size: 15 residues. CDR3: CASSQEWRTNEKLFF. CDR3 nucleotides: TGCGCCAGCAGCCAAGAATGGAGGACTAATGAAAAACTGTTTTTT.

This chain links TRBV28 with TRBJ1-1; a possible D gene is TRBD1 (5 bases). The CDR3 consists of 14 residues. The V end was cut by 8 bases, the J end by 4 bases, with 17 bases between. The V gene's germline CDR1 is MDHEN and CDR2 SYDVKM. In DNA form, the CDR3 reads TGTGCCAGCCTCCCAGCGGGGCAGGGCACTGAAGCTTTCTTT. It encodes CASLPAGQGTEAFF. Looking up the rest from reference TRBV28 and TRBJ1-1 gives the full variable domain: DVKVTQSSRYLVKRTGEKVFLECVQDMDHENMFWYRQDPGLGLRLIYFSYDVKMKEKGDIPEGYSVSREKKERFSLILESASTNQTSMYLCASLPAGQGTEAFFGQGTRLTVV.